The 11 T cell receptor beta chains listed next were all sequenced from one sample in a study of blood T cell repertoires in COVID-19. Clones were read by immunoSEQ multiplex PCR, and TCRdb kept only the in-frame ones, dropping some. In the table there are just over 15,000 clones, roughly 80% of which are singletons. The specimen was peripheral blood. Receptors were obtained from a human donor in a cohort sampled during active COVID-19.

The chain combines TRBV6-5 with TRBJ2-3, with D perhaps TRBD2 (6 bases). Trimming took off 6 bases at V and 0 bases at J, with 10 bases between the two ends. Looked up from germline, CDR1 is MNHEY and CDR2 is SVGAGI. CDR3 size: 14 residues. The CDR3 spells CASRPGTSTDTQYF. The CDR3 nucleotides are TGTGCCAGCAGACCCGGGACTAGCACAGATACGCAGTATTTT.

The chain has TRBV4-2 and TRBJ2-3; 10 nucleotides align to TRBD2. From germline, CDR1 is LGHNA and CDR2 YNFKEQ. The CDR3 totals 16 residues. J was trimmed by 2 bases and V by 4 bases; bases with no gene match: 6. CDR3 sequence (DNA): TGTGCCAGCAGCCTAATAAGCGGGAGGGCCACAGATACGCAGTATTTT. As protein: CASSLISGRATDTQYF.

This clone was seen more than once but under ten times. The chain joins TRBV7-9 to TRBJ2-1, with 10 positions matching TRBD2. V lost 1 base and J lost 6; bases outside the gene matches: 6. The CDR3 is 16 amino acids. Looked up from germline, CDR1 is SEHNR and CDR2 is FQNEAQ (reference sequence). The CDR3 sequence is CASSLVVAGGLNEQFF. The DNA of the CDR3 is TGTGCCAGCAGCTTAGTAGTAGCGGGAGGCCTCAATGAGCAGTTCTTC.

The gene calls are TRBV3-1 (or the pseudogene TRBV3-2) and TRBJ2-3; TRBD2 agrees at 13 bases. This CDR3 has 12 residues. Germline loops: CDR1 LGHDT, CDR2 YNNKEL (reference sequence). This CDR3 is CGTSGGANTQYF. DNA of the CDR3: TGTGGAACTAGCGGGGGGGCGAATACGCAGTATTTT.

This clone is large (0.1 to 1%) by share. The rearrangement uses TRBV27 and TRBJ2-7; 7 bases line up with TRBD1. Germline values: CDR1 MNHEY, CDR2 SMNVEV (reference sequence). The V segment lost 2 bases and the J segment 0 bases; nucleotides outside the gene matches: 4. The CDR3 covers 15 residues. CDR3 coding DNA: TGTGCCAGCAGTTTAATGACAGGGAGCTCCTACGAGCAGTACTTC. Its protein is CASSLMTGSSYEQYF.

The chain links TRBV6-1 to TRBJ1-1, with D maybe TRBD1 (5 bases). Germline CDR1 and CDR2: MNHNS and SASEGT. Trimming took off 1 base at V and 4 bases at J, with 10 bases between the two ends. The CDR3 totals 14 residues. In DNA, the CDR3 is TGTGCCAGCAGTGAAGAGGGGTACTCCACTGAAGCTTTCTTT. It yields the protein CASSEEGYSTEAFF.

The CDR3 bases are TGCGCCAGCAGCCAAGAAACCCCCGGGAGTCGTTATGGCTACACCTTC. It is translated as CASSQETPGSRYGYTF. The chain uses TRBV4-3 and TRBJ1-2; D unclear. Trimming left V 0 bases short and J 5 bases short, with 16 bases between. From germline, CDR1 is LGHNA and CDR2 YSLEER. The CDR3 consists of 16 residues.

The CDR3 sequence: CASRRQGTDTQYF. The CDR3 bases are TGTGCCAGCAGGCGACAGGGCACAGATACGCAGTATTTT. This rearrangement joins TRBV3-1 (or the pseudogene TRBV3-2) to TRBJ2-3, with D perhaps TRBD1 (6 bases). The CDR3 loop spans 13 amino acids. With 6 bases removed from V and 1 base from J, the gap between germline ends came to 8 bases. Looked up from germline, CDR1 is LGHDT and CDR2 is YNNKEL (reference sequence).

This sequence joins TRBV27 and TRBJ2-3; 12 bases map to TRBD2. Germline-derived CDR1 and CDR2 are MNHEY and SMNVEV (reference sequence). The CDR3 length is 16 residues. The V segment lost 4 bases and the J segment 2 bases; nucleotides outside the gene matches: 4. The CDR3 loop reads CASSSRTSGVTDTQYF. The DNA of the CDR3 is TGTGCCAGCAGTTCCCGGACTAGCGGGGTCACAGATACGCAGTATTTT.

V and J are TRBV7-2 and TRBJ2-1; TRBD2 matches 10 bases. The CDR3 is made up of 17 amino acids. J gave up 2 bases and V 5 bases, and 9 bases lay outside the gene matches. Germline V gene data show CDR1 as SGHTA and CDR2 as FQGNSA. CDR3 DNA sequence: TGTGCCAGCAGCGTTCAAGCGGGAGGGCCGCCCTACAATGAGCAGTTCTTC. It specifies CASSVQAGGPPYNEQFF.

The V call is TRBV4-3, the J call TRBJ2-3, with D possibly matching TRBD1 (6 bases). This CDR3 is 15 amino acids long. From germline, CDR1 is LGHNA and CDR2 YSLEER. Trimming pared 3 bases from V and 0 bases from J, leaving 10 bases between. CDR3 nucleotides: TGCGCCAGCAGCCAGACAGGAACTAGCACAGATACGCAGTATTTT. It encodes CASSQTGTSTDTQYF.